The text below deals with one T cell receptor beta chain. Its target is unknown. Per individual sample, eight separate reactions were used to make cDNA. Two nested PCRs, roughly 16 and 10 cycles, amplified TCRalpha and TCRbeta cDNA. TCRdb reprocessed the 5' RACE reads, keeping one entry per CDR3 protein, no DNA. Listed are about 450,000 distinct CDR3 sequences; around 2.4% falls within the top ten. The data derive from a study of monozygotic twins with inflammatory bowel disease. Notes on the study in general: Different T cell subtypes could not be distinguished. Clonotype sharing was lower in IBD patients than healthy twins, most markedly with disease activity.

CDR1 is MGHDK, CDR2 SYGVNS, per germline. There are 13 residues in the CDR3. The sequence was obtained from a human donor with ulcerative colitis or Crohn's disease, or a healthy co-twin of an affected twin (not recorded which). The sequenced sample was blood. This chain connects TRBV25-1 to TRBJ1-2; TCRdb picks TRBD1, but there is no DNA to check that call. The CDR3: CASSGAGFYGYTF.